This record covers a single TCR beta chain. Its antigen is as yet unknown. One end of the junction does not line up with germline, which may come from a read error. TCR alpha and beta CDR3 regions were amplified from RNA using iRepertoire nested multiplex PCR. MiXCR, applied by TCRdb to the multiplex PCR reads, yields one record per CDR3 protein. The sample has approximately 120,000 distinct CDR3 sequences; approximately 25% are singletons. The data were obtained in a study of glioma-infiltrating T cells. Study conclusions and caveats: CDR3 overlap between tissue and blood was very small. Non-neoplastic patients had below-expected tissue-blood divergence, while all gliomas exceeded expectation.

Sequencing was carried out using glioma tissue, nonneoplastic brain tissue, or PBMCs (not recorded which). This clonotype was obtained from a human donor with low-grade glioma or glioblastoma, undergoing nonglioma brain surgery, or in good health (not recorded which).

The CDR3 protein is CNASSGRSYEQYF. DNA for the CDR3: TGCAATGCTAGTTCAGGGAGATCCTACGAGCAGTACTTC. This chain connects TRBV20-1 to TRBJ2-7; D is tentatively TRBD1 or TRBD2 (5 bases each). Germline V gene sequence: CDR1 DFQATT, CDR2 SNEGSKA (reference sequence). The CDR3 spans 13 residues.